These 13 T cell receptor beta chains originate from one sample sequenced in a study of tumor-infiltrating lymphocytes in primary liver carcinoma (dated by TCRdb to 2017 to 2019). Without any cell sorting, total RNA and DNA were co-extracted from about 20-30 mg of bulk tissue using the AllPrep DNA/RNA mini kit. Sequencing took place on an Illumina HiSeq 2500. A constant-region primer and ProtoScript II reverse transcriptase were used to reverse-transcribe TCRbeta-specific cDNA from about 0.55 ug total RNA. TCRbeta libraries were built with three nested multiplex PCR rounds, a slightly modified ARM-PCR procedure. The first two PCR rounds used multiplex TRBV1-TRBV30 forward primers with a Cbeta reverse primer, each for about 9 cycles. Using fastp trimming at Q25 and MiXCR clonotype assembly, TCRdb reanalyzed the public sequencing data and kept in-frame beta chains. Entries that share a CDR3 protein sequence are merged under the most common genes and DNA. Here the sample has around 120,000 distinct CDR3 sequences; 65% occur a single time. The ten largest account for about a tenth of the sample.

The specimen was liver tumor tissue from sampling region 1. This specimen's cell subset or site label, per the study, means: tumor region T1, superior pole. All receptors derive from an older woman with primary liver carcinoma and hepatitis B virus infection.

Comment on this clonotype: One junction end disagrees with the germline gene, perhaps due to a read error. Here the CDR3 reads CGVGTPYEQYF. CDR3 DNA sequence: TGCGGCGTCGGTACTCCCTACGAGCAGTACTTC. The V call is TRBV29-1, the J call TRBJ2-7; D call uncertain. CDR3 length equals 11 residues. Germline CDR1 reads SQVTM; CDR2 reads ANQGSEA.

With regard to this clonotype: The junction departs from the called germline gene at one end, perhaps through a read error. This rearrangement joins TRBV28 to TRBJ1-5, with 9 bases that match TRBD1. Germline V gene lookup returns CDR1 MDHEN and CDR2 SYDVKM. The CDR3 has 16 residues. This CDR3 reads CACSSHAGQGSQPQHF. CDR3 DNA sequence: TGTGCCTGCAGTTCCCACGCGGGACAGGGTAGTCAGCCCCAGCATTTT.

This clonotype was seen once. One junction end does not reproduce the germline sequence, and a read error may be involved. This chain links TRBV10-3 with TRBJ1-1; 7 positions agree with TRBD1. The CDR3 is 12 amino acids. Germline lookup yields CDR1 ENHRY and CDR2 SYGVKD. CDR3 protein: CAICEPGGEAFF. CDR3 nucleotide sequence: TGCGCCATCTGTGAGCCAGGGGGTGAAGCTTTCTTT.

In its sample, this clonotype was seen a few times. With a much larger clone just one base away, this may be a read error. V is TRBV29-1 and J is TRBJ2-3; TRBD1 agrees at 7 bases. CDR3 length: 13 residues. CDR1 is SQVTM and CDR2 is ANQGSEA in the germline V gene. Losses at the gene ends were 7 bases for V and 4 bases for J; bases not matched to a gene: 8. Written as DNA, the CDR3 is TGCAGCGCCGGACAGGTTCAATCAGATACGCAGTATTTT. Amino acid sequence: CSAGQVQSDTQYF.

Of note for this clonotype: A read error may produce the germline difference seen at one junction end. CDR3 in amino acids: CSARRASCNKQFF. In DNA, the CDR3 is TGCAGCGCCCGGAGGGCCAGTTGCAATAAGCAGTTCTTC. This sequence joins TRBV29-1 and TRBJ2-1, with TRBD2 as a possible D gene (6 bases). This CDR3 is 13 amino acids long. CDR1 is SQVTM and CDR2 is ANQGSEA in the germline V gene.

The V call is TRBV6-1, the J call TRBJ2-6; 9 bases align to TRBD1. The ends lost 4 bases at V and 7 bases at J; junction bases unmatched: 11. This CDR3 contains 17 residues. Germline V gene lookup returns CDR1 MNHNS and CDR2 SASEGT. Written as DNA, the CDR3 is TGTGCCAGCAGTGGAGCACAGGGGGCCCTTGGAGCCAACGTCCTGACTTTC. This encodes CASSGAQGALGANVLTF.

This clonotype appeared a single time. One end of the junction fails to match germline, which may point to a read error. The gene calls are TRBV28 and TRBJ1-1; possible D gene TRBD1, 6 bases. CDR3 length: 12 amino acids. Germline CDR1 reads MDHEN; CDR2 reads SYDVKM. CDR3 protein: CASSHRVSEVFF. Written as DNA, the CDR3 is TGTGCCAGCAGCCACAGGGTTTCTGAAGTTTTCTTT.

This clonotype was counted between two and nine times. The rearrangement joins TRBV12-3 or TRBV12-4 to TRBJ2-3, with 9 bases fitting TRBD2. Losses at the gene ends were 6 bases for V and 2 bases for J; bases not matched to a gene: 9. The CDR3 spans 16 residues. This CDR3 reads CASSPVASGTTDTQYF. In DNA form, the CDR3 reads TGTGCCAGCAGCCCAGTGGCTAGCGGGACCACAGATACGCAGTATTTT.

Details on this clonotype: Here the CDR3 omits its conserved ending phenylalanine or tryptophan, so a read error is the likely source. The chain uses TRBV12-3 or TRBV12-4 and TRBJ2-3; no clear D. The V gene lost 7 bases and the J gene lost 3 bases, with 5 bases spanning the gap. The CDR3 has 11 residues. The CDR3 bases are TGTGCCAGCAATAGAACAGATACGCAGTATTAT. It is translated as CASNRTDTQYY.

The CDR3 spells CASSLGRGQNGVFF. The CDR3 DNA is TGTGCCAGCAGCTTAGGACGAGGACAGAACGGAGTTTTCTTT. The J gene is TRBJ1-1, the V gene TRBV11-1; D might be TRBD1 (6 bases). V lost 1 base to trimming and J lost 13 bases, with 19 bases between them. Germline V gives CDR1 SGHAT, CDR2 FQDESV (reference sequence). The CDR3 consists of 14 residues.

The chain uses TRBV19 and TRBJ2-1; possibly TRBD1 for D (5 bases). V lost 3 bases to trimming and J lost 3 bases, with 15 bases between them. The V gene's germline CDR1 is LNHDA and CDR2 SQIVND (reference sequence). The CDR3 extends over 16 amino acids. The CDR3 is CASSIYSTEVYNEQFF. The DNA for the CDR3 is TGTGCCAGTAGTATCTACTCGACAGAGGTCTACAATGAGCAGTTCTTC.

This clonotype was seen more than once but under ten times. This chain joins TRBV19 and TRBJ2-7, with TRBD1 identical over 7 bases. The CDR3 loop spans 13 amino acids. CDR1 is LNHDA and CDR2 is SQIVND in the germline V gene (reference sequence). The junction had 11 bases not matched to a gene; V was cut back by 9 bases and J by 6 bases. DNA of the CDR3: TGTGCCAGCCAGGACAGGACGGGCTTCGAGCAGTACTTC. Amino acids: CASQDRTGFEQYF.

The V gene is TRBV29-1, the J gene TRBJ1-2; tentative D call: TRBD1 (5 bases). There are 12 residues in the CDR3. V gave up 7 bases and J gave up 5 bases, with 14 bases separating them. CDR1 SQVTM and CDR2 ANQGSEA come from the germline V gene. The CDR3, as DNA: TGCAGCGACTATGGGACCTTGTATGGCTACACCTTC. Protein product: CSDYGTLYGYTF.